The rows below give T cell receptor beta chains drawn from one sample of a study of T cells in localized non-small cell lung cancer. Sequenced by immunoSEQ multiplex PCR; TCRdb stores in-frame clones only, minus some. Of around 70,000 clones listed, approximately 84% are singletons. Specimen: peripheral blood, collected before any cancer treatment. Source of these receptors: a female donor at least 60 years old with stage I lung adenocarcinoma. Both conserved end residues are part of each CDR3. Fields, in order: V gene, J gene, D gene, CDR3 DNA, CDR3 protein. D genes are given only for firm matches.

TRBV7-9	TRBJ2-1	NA	TGTGCCAGCAGCTTTCTCAGCTCCTACAATGAGCAGTTCTTC	CASSFLSSYNEQFF
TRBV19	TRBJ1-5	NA	TGTGCCACCGTAGACAGGCCCGGAGTTTTAGGGGAGGGGCCCCAGCATTTT	CATVDRPGVLGEGPQHF
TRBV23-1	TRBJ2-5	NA	TGCGCCAGCAGTCATCGACAGCGCCAAGAGACCCAGTACTTC	CASSHRQRQETQYF
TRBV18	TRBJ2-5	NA	TGTGCCAGCTCACCGAGTCCGGTGCAAGAGACCCAGTACTTC	CASSPSPVQETQYF
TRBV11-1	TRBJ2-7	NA	TGTGCCAGCAGCCCAACTGGTCAGATTCCATACGAGCAGTACTTC	CASSPTGQIPYEQYF
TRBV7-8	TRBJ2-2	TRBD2	TGTGCCAGCAGCTTAGGACCCTTCCGCGGGAGATTCACCGGGGAGCTGTTTTTT	CASSLGPFRGRFTGELFF
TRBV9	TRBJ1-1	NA	TGTGCCAGCAGCGTAGCTGGTCAACTCACTGAAGCTTTCTTT	CASSVAGQLTEAFF
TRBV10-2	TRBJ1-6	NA	TGCGCCAGCAGGGAAAGGGGTTATTCACCCCTCCACTTT	CASRERGYSPLHF
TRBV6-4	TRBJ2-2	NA	TGTGCCAGCAGCAAACAGAACACCGGGGAGCTGTTTTTT	CASSKQNTGELFF
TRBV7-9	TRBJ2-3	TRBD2	TGTGCCAGCAGCCACGGGACTAGCGGGGGGGCGGATACGCAGTATTTT	CASSHGTSGGADTQYF
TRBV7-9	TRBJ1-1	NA	TGTGCCAGCAGCTCGGGGACGGGGAACACTGAAGCTTTCTTT	CASSSGTGNTEAFF
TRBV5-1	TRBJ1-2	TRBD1	TGCGCCAGCAGCTGGGGACAGGGAGCTTCTTCTAACTATGGCTACACCTTC	CASSWGQGASSNYGYTF
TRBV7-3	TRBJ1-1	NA	TGTGCCAGCAGCTCAACACCGAACACTGAAGCTTTCTTT	CASSSTPNTEAFF
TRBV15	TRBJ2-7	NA	TGTGCCACCAGCAGAGGATGGGGCAACGAGCAGTACTTC	CATSRGWGNEQYF
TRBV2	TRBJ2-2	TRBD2	TGTGCCAGCCAAGAGGCTAGCGGGAAGGGCGGGGAGCTGTTTTTT	CASQEASGKGGELFF
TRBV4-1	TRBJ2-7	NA	TGCGCCAGCAGCCAGGAGCGGTTCTACGAGCAGTACTTC	CASSQERFYEQYF
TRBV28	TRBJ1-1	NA	TGTGCCAGCAGTTCTCCGGGCGCGAACACTGAAGCTTTCTTT	CASSSPGANTEAFF
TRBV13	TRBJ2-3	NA	TGTGCCAGCAGCTTAGGTCGTGGGGACGGGGGCACAGATACGCAGTATTTT	CASSLGRGDGGTDTQYF
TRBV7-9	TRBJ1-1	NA	TGTGCCAGCAGCTTAGGACAGCCTACCCGGAATGGCGCTGAAGCTTTCTTT	CASSLGQPTRNGAEAFF
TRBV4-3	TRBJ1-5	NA	TGCGCCAGCAGCCAAGCAGGGACTGTGGACTCCCAGCCCCAGCATTTT	CASSQAGTVDSQPQHF